What follows describes a single T cell receptor beta chain. The method was immunoSEQ multiplex PCR; TCRdb's version includes in-frame clones alone and lacks a portion of them. Of about 46,000 clones listed, just under 85% are singletons. This sample stems from a study of fetal regulatory T cell absence and autoimmunity. Study details: IPEX patients had exocrine pancreas autoimmunity without clinical diabetes.

Trimming at V came to 4 bases and at J to 0 bases, leaving 0 bases not matched to a gene. The CDR3 consists of 13 residues. Germline V gives CDR1 SGHRS, CDR2 YFSETQ. The rearrangement uses TRBV5-1 and TRBJ1-1, with 7 positions matching TRBD1. This TCR derives from a newborn boy with IPEX syndrome. Input material: cord blood. The CDR3 loop reads CASSGTVNTEAFF. The CDR3 DNA is TGCGCCAGCAGCGGGACAGTGAACACTGAAGCTTTCTTT.